The 2 T cell receptor beta chains below were found in one sample sequenced in a study of Tregs in tolerant kidney transplant recipients. Assay: immunoSEQ multiplex PCR; the TCRdb copy retains only in-frame clones and omits some. The sample comprises some 110,000 clones, around 94% of which are singletons, and approximately 0.6% rests with the top ten. Input material: CD4+ T cells from blood. The source is a human donor in good health.

The chain employs TRBV5-1 and TRBJ2-3; D gene unclear. V lost 2 bases and J 2 bases, leaving 18 bases between the germline ends. The CDR3 contains 17 residues. The germline gives CDR1 SGHRS, CDR2 YFSETQ. CDR3 loop: CASSFGADLWNTDTQYF. The CDR3 nucleotides read TGCGCCAGCAGCTTCGGTGCCGATTTGTGGAACACAGATACGCAGTATTTT.

The chain employs TRBV19 and TRBJ1-2, with 10 bases that match TRBD1. The CDR3 has 14 amino acids. Unmatched junction bases numbered 5, after V lost 7 bases and J lost 3 bases. Germline values: CDR1 LNHDA, CDR2 SQIVND (reference sequence). CDR3 DNA sequence: TGTGCCAGTACCGAGGACAGGGGGGACTATGGCTACACCTTC. Its protein is CASTEDRGDYGYTF.